This T cell receptor (beta chain) was obtained from a study of radiotherapy plus CTLA-4 blockade in lung cancer. The germline V and J ends were trimmed by 1 base and 3 bases, with 13 bases remaining between them. The germline V gene has CDR1 SEHNR and CDR2 FQNEAQ (reference sequence). This CDR3 comprises 15 residues. This table comes from immunoSEQ multiplex PCR, and its TCRdb copy is limited to in-frame clones, with some not included. The profile covers approximately 98,000 clones, with more than 75% appearing a single time and nearly 3.5% taken by the ten largest. The origin of this receptor is a human donor with non-small cell lung cancer who had a partial response to radiotherapy plus ipilimumab. The chain has TRBV7-9 and TRBJ2-7; D might be TRBD1 (6 bases). Sequencing used peripheral blood, obtained from a patient treated with radiotherapy plus ipilimumab. The CDR3 protein is CASSLGQGTHYEQYF. The CDR3, as DNA: TGTGCCAGCAGCTTAGGTCAGGGGACCCACTACGAGCAGTACTTC. The full variable domain, rest sourced from reference TRBV7-9 and TRBJ2-7, is DTGVSQNPRHKITKRGQNVTFRCDPISEHNRLYWYRQTLGQGPEFLTYFQNEAQLEKSRLLSDRFSAERPKGSFSTLEIQRTEQGDSAMYLCASSLGQGTHYEQYFGPGTRLTVT.